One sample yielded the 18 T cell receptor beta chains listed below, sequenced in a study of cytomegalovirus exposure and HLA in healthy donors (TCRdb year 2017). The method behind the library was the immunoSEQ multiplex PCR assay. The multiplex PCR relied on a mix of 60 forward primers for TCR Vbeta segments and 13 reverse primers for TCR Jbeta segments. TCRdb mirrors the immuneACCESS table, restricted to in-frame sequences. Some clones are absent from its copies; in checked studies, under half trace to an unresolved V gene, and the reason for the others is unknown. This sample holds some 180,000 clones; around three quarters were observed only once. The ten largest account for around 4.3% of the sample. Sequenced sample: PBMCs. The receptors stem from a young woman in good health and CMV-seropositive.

This CDR3 reads CASSIGTGVLSNQPQHF. CDR3 sequence (DNA): TGTGCCAGTAGTATAGGGACAGGGGTATTGAGCAATCAGCCCCAGCATTTT. The chain has TRBV19 and TRBJ1-5; 9 nucleotides align to TRBD1. V was pared by 1 base and J by 1 base, with 5 bases of the junction left unmatched. The CDR3 contains 17 residues. Germline-derived CDR1 and CDR2 are LNHDA and SQIVND (reference sequence).

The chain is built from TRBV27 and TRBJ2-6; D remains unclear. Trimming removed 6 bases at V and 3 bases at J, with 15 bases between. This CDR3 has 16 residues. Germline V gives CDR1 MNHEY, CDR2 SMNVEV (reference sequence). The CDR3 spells CASSTPQEVGANVLTF. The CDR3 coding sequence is TGTGCCAGCAGCACCCCTCAAGAGGTTGGGGCCAACGTCCTGACTTTC.

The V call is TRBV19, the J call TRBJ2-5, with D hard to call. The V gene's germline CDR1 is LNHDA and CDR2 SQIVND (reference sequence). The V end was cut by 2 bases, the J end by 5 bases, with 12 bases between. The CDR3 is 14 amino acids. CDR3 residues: CASSIRLSWETQYF. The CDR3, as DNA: TGTGCCAGTAGTATACGACTTAGTTGGGAGACCCAGTACTTC.

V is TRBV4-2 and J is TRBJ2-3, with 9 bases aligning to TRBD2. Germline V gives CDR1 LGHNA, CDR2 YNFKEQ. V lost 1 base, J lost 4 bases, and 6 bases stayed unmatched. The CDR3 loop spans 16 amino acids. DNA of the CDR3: TGTGCCAGCAGCCAAGGAAATAGCGGGGGCTCAGATACGCAGTATTTT. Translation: CASSQGNSGGSDTQYF.

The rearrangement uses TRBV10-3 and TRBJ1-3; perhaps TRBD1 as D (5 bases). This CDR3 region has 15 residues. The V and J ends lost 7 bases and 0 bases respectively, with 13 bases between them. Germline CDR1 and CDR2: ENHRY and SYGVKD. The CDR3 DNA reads TGTGCCATCAAAGCCTCAGGGTTCTCTGGAAACACCATATATTTT. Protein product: CAIKASGFSGNTIYF.

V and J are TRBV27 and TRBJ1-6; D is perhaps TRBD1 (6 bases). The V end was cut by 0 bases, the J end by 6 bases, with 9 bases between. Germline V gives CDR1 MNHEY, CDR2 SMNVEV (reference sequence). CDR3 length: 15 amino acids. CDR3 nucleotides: TGTGCCAGCAGTTTATCGAGGGGGAGTAATTCACCCCTCCACTTT. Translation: CASSLSRGSNSPLHF.

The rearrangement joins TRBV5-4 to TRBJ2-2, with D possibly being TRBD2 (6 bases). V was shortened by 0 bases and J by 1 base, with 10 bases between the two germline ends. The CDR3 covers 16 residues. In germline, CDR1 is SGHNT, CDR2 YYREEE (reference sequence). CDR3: CASSLGGTLNTGELFF. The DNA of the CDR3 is TGTGCCAGCAGCTTGGGCGGGACCCTGAACACCGGGGAGCTGTTTTTT.

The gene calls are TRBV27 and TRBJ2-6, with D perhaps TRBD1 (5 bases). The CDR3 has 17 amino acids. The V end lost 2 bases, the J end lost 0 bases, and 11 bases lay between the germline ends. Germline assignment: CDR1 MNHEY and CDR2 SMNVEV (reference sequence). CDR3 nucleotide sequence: TGTGCCAGCAGTTTACGGCGGACACTCTCTGGGGCCAACGTCCTGACTTTC. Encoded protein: CASSLRRTLSGANVLTF.

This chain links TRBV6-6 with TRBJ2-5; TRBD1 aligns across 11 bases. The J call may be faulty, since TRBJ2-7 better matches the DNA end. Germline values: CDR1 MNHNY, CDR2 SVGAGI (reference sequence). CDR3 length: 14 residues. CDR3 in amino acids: CASTPGQGAGEQYF. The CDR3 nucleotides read TGTGCCAGCACTCCAGGACAGGGGGCGGGCGAGCAGTACTTC.

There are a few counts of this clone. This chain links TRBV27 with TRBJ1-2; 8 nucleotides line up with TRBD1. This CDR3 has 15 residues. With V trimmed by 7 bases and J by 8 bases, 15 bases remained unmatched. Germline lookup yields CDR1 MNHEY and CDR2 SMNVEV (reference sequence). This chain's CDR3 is CASIGRGTGDLGYTF. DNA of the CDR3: TGTGCCAGCATCGGGCGCGGGACAGGTGATCTAGGCTACACCTTC.

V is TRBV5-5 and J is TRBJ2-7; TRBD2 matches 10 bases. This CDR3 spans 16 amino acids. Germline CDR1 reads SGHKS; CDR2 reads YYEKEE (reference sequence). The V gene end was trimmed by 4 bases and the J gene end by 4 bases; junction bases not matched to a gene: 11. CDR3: CASSTQSGGVVYEQYF. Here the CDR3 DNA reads TGTGCCAGCAGCACACAGAGCGGGGGGGTGGTTTACGAGCAGTACTTC.

This CDR3 is CASSPPAIQETQYF. DNA of the CDR3: TGTGCCAGCTCACCACCCGCTATACAAGAGACCCAGTACTTC. This chain uses TRBV18 with TRBJ2-5; no definite D call. V lost 0 bases, J lost 2 bases, and 7 bases lay in between. The germline CDR1 and CDR2 sequences are KGHSH and LQKENI. The CDR3 sequence is 14 residues long. The full variable domain, with the rest looked up from reference TRBV18 and TRBJ2-5, is NAGVMQNPRHLVRRRGQEARLRCSPMKGHSHVYWYRQLPEEGLKFMVYLQKENIIDESGMPKERFSAEFPKEGPSILRIQQVVRGDSAAYFCASSPPAIQETQYFGPGTRLLVL.

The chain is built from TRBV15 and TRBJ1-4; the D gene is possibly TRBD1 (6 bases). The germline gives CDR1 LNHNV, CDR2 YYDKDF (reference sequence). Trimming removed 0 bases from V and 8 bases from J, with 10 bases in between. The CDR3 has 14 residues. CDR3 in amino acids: CATSREGGSEKLFF. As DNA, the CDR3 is TGTGCCACCAGCAGAGAAGGGGGATCAGAAAAACTGTTTTTT.

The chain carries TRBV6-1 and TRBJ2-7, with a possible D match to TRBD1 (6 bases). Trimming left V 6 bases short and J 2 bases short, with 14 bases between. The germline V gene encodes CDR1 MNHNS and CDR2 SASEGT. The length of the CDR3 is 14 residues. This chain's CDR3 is CASRPRGRAYEQYF. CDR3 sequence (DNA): TGTGCCAGCAGGCCCAGGGGTAGGGCCTACGAGCAGTACTTC.

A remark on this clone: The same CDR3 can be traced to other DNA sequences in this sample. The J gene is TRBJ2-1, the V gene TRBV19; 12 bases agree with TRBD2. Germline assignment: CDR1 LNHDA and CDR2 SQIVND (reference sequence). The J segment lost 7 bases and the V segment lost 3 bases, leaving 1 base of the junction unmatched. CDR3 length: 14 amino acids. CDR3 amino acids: CASSMTSGGNEQFF. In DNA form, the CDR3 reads TGTGCCAGTAGTATGACTAGCGGGGGTAATGAGCAGTTCTTC. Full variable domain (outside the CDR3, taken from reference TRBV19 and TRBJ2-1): DGGITQSPKYLFRKEGQNVTLSCEQNLNHDAMYWYRQDPGQGLRLIYYSQIVNDFQKGDIAEGYSVSREKKESFPLTVTSAQKNPTAFYLCASSMTSGGNEQFFGPGTRLTVL.

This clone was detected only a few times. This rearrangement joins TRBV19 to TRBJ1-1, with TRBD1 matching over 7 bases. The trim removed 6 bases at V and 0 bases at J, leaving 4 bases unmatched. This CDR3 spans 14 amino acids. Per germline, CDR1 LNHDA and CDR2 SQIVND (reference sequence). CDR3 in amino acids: CASRAQGMNTEAFF. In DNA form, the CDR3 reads TGTGCCAGTAGAGCACAGGGGATGAACACTGAAGCTTTCTTT.

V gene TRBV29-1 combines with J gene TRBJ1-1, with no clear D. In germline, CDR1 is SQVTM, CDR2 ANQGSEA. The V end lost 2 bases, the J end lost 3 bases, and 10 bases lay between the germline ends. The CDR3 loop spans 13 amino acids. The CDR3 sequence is CSVEFYEDTEAFF. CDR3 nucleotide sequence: TGCAGCGTTGAATTCTACGAAGACACTGAAGCTTTCTTT.

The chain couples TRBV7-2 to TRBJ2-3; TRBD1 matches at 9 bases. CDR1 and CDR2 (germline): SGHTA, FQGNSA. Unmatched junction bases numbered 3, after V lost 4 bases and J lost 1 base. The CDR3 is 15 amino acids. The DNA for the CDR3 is TGTGCCAGCAGCTGGACAGGGGCGGGCACAGATACGCAGTATTTT. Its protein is CASSWTGAGTDTQYF.